This TCR beta chain was recovered during a study of blood T cell repertoires in COVID-19 (dated by TCRdb to between 2020 and 2021). Regarding the complete study: Samples covering the acute and convalescent phases of COVID-19 were provided by collaborators in the United States, Italy and Spain. A de-identified subject ID, COVID-19 status, age in years and sex were almost always included in the sample metadata. The dataset comprised deeply sampled blood TCRbeta repertoires from subjects exposed to, actively infected with, or recovered from COVID-19. The material from the prospective study consisted of cDNA or gDNA derived from T cells, B-cell-depleted T cells, or PBMCs. Samples came from the ongoing ImmuneRACE study (first 160 participants) plus 1,254 subjects from 6 global collaborators. The repertoires were released in a freely available public database meant as a resource for research on the immune response to SARS-CoV-2. Where available, HLA class I and class II types were obtained from metadata supplied by the sample provider rather than from assay-based typing. General study outcomes and caveats: The quantity of clinical and demographic metadata differed by source and by participant and was supplied without curation.

V is reduced by 0 bases and J by 8 bases, leaving a spacing of 10 bases between them. The CDR3 has 13 amino acids, counting the end cysteine and phenylalanine. Only the CDR3 region is kept as DNA, spanning 39 bases read in frame from base 1. Collaborating institutions collected whole blood in K2EDTA tubes following their own protocols. For TCRbeta analysis, collaborators shipped samples in one of three forms: frozen whole blood, isolated PBMCs, or DNA extracted from either of those sample types. Concerning this clone itself: There is no known antigen for this receptor. Base qualities are missing; no much larger clone stands one base away.

TCRbeta CDR3 regions were amplified from genomic DNA using the immunoSEQ Assay, a bias-controlled multiplex PCR. The original methods were these. The number of nucleated cells in each sample was estimated by amplification of reference gene primers within the assay. To quantify the absolute abundance of each unique TCRbeta CDR3 rearrangement, sequence reads were collapsed and filtered. Productive Simpson clonality was computed per sample as the square root of Simpson's diversity index over productive rearrangements. The table was pulled from immuneACCESS by TCRdb, which kept in-frame rearrangements only. Such tables lose some clones; where checked, under half of the loss comes from unresolved V genes, and the rest has no known cause. V, J and clone size are taken as reported in that table, and D and trimming were inferred from the DNA itself. Counted in this sample were around 70,000 clones; about 80% of them appeared once. The ten biggest clones cover less than 45% of the sample.

The V gene is TRBV12-3 or TRBV12-4 and the J gene is TRBJ1-2, with no reliable assignment of the D segment. The clonotype was recovered from a man older than 75 with acute or convalescent COVID-19. Sample: peripheral blood. The CDR3 amino acid sequence is: CASSLASSRGYTF. The bases are TGTGCCAGCAGTTTAGCCTCGAGCAGGGGCTACACCTTC.